This record looks at one T cell receptor (beta chain) sequence and its context. Sequencing used immunoSEQ multiplex PCR; TCRdb keeps in-frame clones, though not all of them. The table has under 200,000 clones, just under 95% seen once. These data come from a study of control samples from healthy donors and cancer patients. The CDR3 runs to 15 residues. In germline, CDR1 is SEHNR, CDR2 FQNEAQ (reference sequence). Trimming pared 0 bases from V and 1 base from J, leaving 9 bases between. This TCR came from a woman aged 60 to 75 in good health. The sequenced sample consisted of blood. The chain uses TRBV7-9 and TRBJ1-1; tentatively, D is TRBD1 (6 bases). CDR3 region: CASSLAGHPNTEAFF. The CDR3 DNA is TGTGCCAGCAGCTTAGCGGGACACCCGAACACTGAAGCTTTCTTT.